This TCR beta chain was identified in a study of cytomegalovirus exposure and HLA in healthy donors. Whole-study context: Later analysis reported that the roughly 120 validation repertoires shared the platform of the approximately 670 first-cohort repertoires.

The protocol was immunoSEQ multiplex PCR, while the TCRdb copy is restricted to in-frame clones and leaves out a portion. The sample records over 150,000 clones, about 86% being singletons. Whole-study findings and limits: Cytomegalovirus status, reportedly, was diagnosed with high specificity and sensitivity by the classifier. It was about 150 TCR beta chains that were listed as cytomegalovirus-associated.

A note on this clone: The antigen remains undetermined.

The study drew the donors from its roughly 120-subject validation cohort, separate from the roughly 700-subject first cohort. The CDR3 covers 14 residues. Trimming took 10 bases from V and 7 from J; bases not matched to a gene: 8. Germline-derived CDR1 and CDR2 are LGHNT and FRNRAP. The V gene is TRBV12-5, the J gene TRBJ2-1; 12 bases align to TRBD1. This TCR was recovered from a woman under 30 in good health and CMV-seropositive. Material for sequencing was PBMCs. The CDR3 loop is CATGPGQGANEQFF. The CDR3 region has the DNA TGTGCTACCGGGCCGGGACAGGGGGCTAATGAGCAGTTCTTC.